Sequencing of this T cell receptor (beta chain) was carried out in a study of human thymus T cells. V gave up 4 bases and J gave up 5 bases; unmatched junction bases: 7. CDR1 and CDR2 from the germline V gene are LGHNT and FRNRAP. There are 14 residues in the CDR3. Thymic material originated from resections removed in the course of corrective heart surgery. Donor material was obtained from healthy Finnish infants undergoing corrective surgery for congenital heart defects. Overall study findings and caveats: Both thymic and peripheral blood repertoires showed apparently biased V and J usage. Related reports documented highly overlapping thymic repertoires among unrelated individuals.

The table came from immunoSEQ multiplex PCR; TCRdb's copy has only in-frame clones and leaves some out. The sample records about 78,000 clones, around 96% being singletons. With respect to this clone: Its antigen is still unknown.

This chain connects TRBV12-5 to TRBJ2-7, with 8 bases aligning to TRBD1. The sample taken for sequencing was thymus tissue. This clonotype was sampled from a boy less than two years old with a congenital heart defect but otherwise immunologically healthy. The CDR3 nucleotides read TGTGCTAGTGGTTGTAGGACAGGGTGTAACGAGCAGTACTTC. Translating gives CASGCRTGCNEQYF.